A selection of T cell receptor beta chains follows, all from one sample in a study of T cell responses to AZD1222 COVID-19 vaccine. Only in-frame clones appear in the TCRdb table, and some are missing; sequencing was by immunoSEQ multiplex PCR. The profile shows about 160,000 clones, 94% of them singletons. The specimen comprised peripheral blood, sampled on day 0 of AZD1222 vaccination. These receptors came from an adult in good health. CDR3s include the opening cysteine and the closing phenylalanine or tryptophan. Each record gives: J gene, clone size, V gene, D gene, CDR3 protein, CDR3 DNA. A D gene is named only where the DNA matches it firmly. Clone size, where shown, is once, few, many, or a class for clones that have expanded.

J: TRBJ1-5
size: -
V: TRBV3-1/TRBV3-2
D: -
CDR3: CASSRSVGDQPQHF
DNA: TGTGCCAGCAGCCGCAGTGTCGGAGATCAGCCCCAGCATTTT

J: TRBJ1-2
size: -
V: TRBV4-2
D: TRBD1
CDR3: CASSQDMGTAFLYGYTF
DNA: TGTGCCAGCAGCCAAGATATGGGGACAGCCTTCCTCTATGGCTACACCTTC

J: TRBJ1-5
size: -
V: TRBV19
D: TRBD1
CDR3: CASSIHRGGQPQHF
DNA: TGTGCCAGTAGTATCCACAGGGGCGGTCAGCCCCAGCATTTT

J: TRBJ1-6
size: -
V: TRBV5-1
D: TRBD1
CDR3: CASSPRTGGIQNSPLHF
DNA: TGCGCCAGCAGCCCCCGGACAGGGGGCATCCAAAATTCACCCCTCCACTTT

J: TRBJ2-3
size: -
V: TRBV7-2
D: TRBD2
CDR3: CASSLVHAGVFPDTQYF
DNA: TGTGCCAGCAGCTTAGTGCATGCGGGAGTGTTTCCAGATACGCAGTATTTT

J: TRBJ2-5
size: once
V: TRBV5-6
D: -
CDR3: CASSLFDRPLGTQYF
DNA: TGTGCCAGCAGCTTGTTCGATCGCCCCCTGGGGACCCAGTACTTC

J: TRBJ1-2
size: once
V: TRBV28
D: -
CDR3: CASSLRTRGYLVDGYTF
DNA: TGTGCCAGCAGTTTACGCACGAGGGGTTATCTTGTTGATGGCTACACCTTC

J: TRBJ1-2
size: -
V: TRBV29-1
D: -
CDR3: CSVESYGYTF
DNA: TGCAGCGTTGAAAGCTATGGCTACACCTTC

J: TRBJ2-3
size: -
V: TRBV4-1
D: TRBD2
CDR3: CASSQSSSTSGGAVDTQYF
DNA: TGCGCCAGCAGCCAATCCTCCTCGACTAGCGGGGGGGCGGTAGATACGCAGTATTTT

J: TRBJ1-5
size: -
V: TRBV4-1
D: TRBD1
CDR3: CASSRSGGGNQPQHF
DNA: TGCGCCAGCAGCCGGTCAGGGGGGGGCAATCAGCCCCAGCATTTT

J: TRBJ2-5
size: -
V: TRBV9
D: -
CDR3: CASSVSGREETQYF
DNA: TGTGCCAGCAGCGTTTCCGGGAGAGAAGAGACCCAGTACTTC

J: TRBJ2-5
size: -
V: TRBV11-2
D: -
CDR3: CASSPDGRRAETQYF
DNA: TGTGCCAGCAGCCCGGATGGCAGGCGTGCGGAGACCCAGTACTTC

J: TRBJ2-1
size: -
V: TRBV24-1
D: -
CDR3: CATSDGRIDEQFF
DNA: TGTGCCACCAGTGATGGCCGGATCGATGAGCAGTTCTTC

J: TRBJ2-5
size: -
V: TRBV6-5
D: -
CDR3: CASGGRGVTQETQYF
DNA: TGTGCCAGTGGGGGTCGAGGGGTTACCCAAGAGACCCAGTACTTC

J: TRBJ2-1
size: -
V: TRBV7-7
D: -
CDR3: CASSLGTASYNEQFF
DNA: TGTGCCAGCAGCTTAGGGACTGCCTCCTACAATGAGCAGTTCTTC

J: TRBJ1-6
size: -
V: TRBV30
D: -
CDR3: CAWNRDERTPLHF
DNA: TGTGCCTGGAACCGGGACGAACGTACACCCCTCCACTTT

J: TRBJ1-2
size: once
V: TRBV3-1/TRBV3-2
D: -
CDR3: CASSQVIFYTF
DNA: TGTGCCAGCAGCCAAGTCATATTCTACACCTTC

J: TRBJ1-1
size: -
V: TRBV28
D: -
CDR3: CASSPKRDRTEAFF
DNA: TGTGCCAGCAGTCCGAAGAGGGATCGCACTGAAGCTTTCTTT

J: TRBJ2-5
size: -
V: TRBV7-3
D: TRBD1
CDR3: CASSLMGRGQQETQYF
DNA: TGTGCCAGCAGCTTAATGGGCAGGGGACAGCAAGAGACCCAGTACTTC

J: TRBJ1-5
size: -
V: TRBV27
D: TRBD1
CDR3: CASANRGLSNQPQHF
DNA: TGTGCCAGCGCAAACAGGGGGCTCTCGAATCAGCCCCAGCATTTT

J: TRBJ1-6
size: -
V: TRBV21-1
D: -
CDR3: CASTTSMQQGSSSPLHF
DNA: TGTGCCAGCACGACCAGTATGCAACAGGGGTCTAGTTCACCCCTCCACTTT

J: TRBJ2-5
size: -
V: TRBV7-2
D: TRBD2
CDR3: CASSLVSGRVETQYF
DNA: TGTGCCAGCAGCTTAGTTAGCGGGAGAGTAGAGACCCAGTACTTC

J: TRBJ1-1
size: -
V: TRBV4-2
D: -
CDR3: CASSLGGLGTEAFF
DNA: TGTGCCAGCAGCCTAGGGGGGCTGGGGACTGAAGCTTTCTTT

J: TRBJ1-5
size: -
V: TRBV2
D: -
CDR3: CASSPVDLRQPQHF
DNA: TGTGCCAGCAGTCCAGTAGACTTGCGTCAGCCCCAGCATTTT

J: TRBJ1-2
size: once
V: TRBV5-1
D: TRBD1
CDR3: CASSPDRANYGYTF
DNA: TGCGCCAGCAGCCCTGACAGGGCAAACTATGGCTACACCTTC

J: TRBJ1-1
size: -
V: TRBV9
D: -
CDR3: CASSVGGVGPAFF
DNA: TGTGCCAGCAGCGTAGGGGGCGTGGGCCCAGCTTTCTTT

J: TRBJ1-6
size: -
V: TRBV4-1
D: -
CDR3: CASSHYFRDNSPLHF
DNA: TGCGCCAGCAGCCATTATTTCAGGGATAATTCACCCCTCCACTTT

J: TRBJ1-1
size: -
V: TRBV5-1
D: -
CDR3: CASSFVGNTEAFF
DNA: TGCGCCAGCAGCTTTGTCGGGAACACTGAAGCTTTCTTT

J: TRBJ1-1
size: -
V: TRBV7-2
D: -
CDR3: CASSLGRSNTEAFF
DNA: TGTGCCAGCAGCCTCGGACGGTCGAACACTGAAGCTTTCTTT

J: TRBJ2-3
size: -
V: TRBV6-1
D: -
CDR3: CASSENFRMQYF
DNA: TGTGCCAGCAGTGAGAATTTTCGAATGCAGTATTTT

J: TRBJ1-2
size: -
V: TRBV5-5
D: -
CDR3: CASSLGTGLAYGYTF
DNA: TGTGCCAGCAGCTTGGGGACCGGGTTGGCCTATGGCTACACCTTC

J: TRBJ1-1
size: -
V: TRBV2
D: -
CDR3: CASSEDTEAFF
DNA: TGTGCCAGCAGTGAGGACACTGAAGCTTTCTTT

J: TRBJ1-5
size: -
V: TRBV7-2
D: -
CDR3: CASSLVGGTNQPQHF
DNA: TGTGCCAGCAGCTTAGTAGGGGGGACCAATCAGCCCCAGCATTTT

J: TRBJ2-3
size: -
V: TRBV6-5
D: -
CDR3: CASGQVGAGTDTQYF
DNA: TGTGCCAGCGGTCAGGTAGGGGCTGGCACAGATACGCAGTATTTT

J: TRBJ2-4
size: -
V: TRBV2
D: -
CDR3: CASSELPREGNIQYF
DNA: TGTGCCAGCAGTGAACTTCCCCGGGAAGGGAACATTCAGTACTTC

J: TRBJ2-5
size: -
V: TRBV4-1
D: TRBD2
CDR3: CASSQEREGEETQYF
DNA: TGCGCCAGCAGCCAAGAGCGGGAGGGAGAAGAGACCCAGTACTTC

J: TRBJ2-1
size: -
V: TRBV5-1
D: TRBD2
CDR3: CASSLGNGGIEQFF
DNA: TGCGCCAGCAGCTTGGGTAACGGGGGGATTGAGCAGTTCTTC

J: TRBJ2-5
size: -
V: TRBV5-1
D: TRBD2
CDR3: CASSFRLAGGQETQYF
DNA: TGCGCCAGCAGCTTCAGACTAGCGGGGGGACAAGAGACCCAGTACTTC

J: TRBJ1-2
size: -
V: TRBV27
D: -
CDR3: CASSLDRRFYGYTF
DNA: TGTGCCAGCAGTTTGGACAGAAGATTCTATGGCTACACCTTC

J: TRBJ1-5
size: -
V: TRBV7-2
D: -
CDR3: CASSLVGGAGVDQPQHF
DNA: TGTGCCAGCAGCTTAGTCGGCGGGGCAGGGGTTGATCAGCCCCAGCATTTT

J: TRBJ2-1
size: -
V: TRBV19
D: TRBD2
CDR3: CASSLMAGDYNEQFF
DNA: TGTGCCAGTAGCCTCATGGCGGGGGACTACAATGAGCAGTTCTTC

J: TRBJ2-2
size: -
V: TRBV7-2
D: TRBD1
CDR3: CASSLVGGHTGELFF
DNA: TGTGCCAGCAGCTTAGTAGGGGGCCACACCGGGGAGCTGTTTTTT